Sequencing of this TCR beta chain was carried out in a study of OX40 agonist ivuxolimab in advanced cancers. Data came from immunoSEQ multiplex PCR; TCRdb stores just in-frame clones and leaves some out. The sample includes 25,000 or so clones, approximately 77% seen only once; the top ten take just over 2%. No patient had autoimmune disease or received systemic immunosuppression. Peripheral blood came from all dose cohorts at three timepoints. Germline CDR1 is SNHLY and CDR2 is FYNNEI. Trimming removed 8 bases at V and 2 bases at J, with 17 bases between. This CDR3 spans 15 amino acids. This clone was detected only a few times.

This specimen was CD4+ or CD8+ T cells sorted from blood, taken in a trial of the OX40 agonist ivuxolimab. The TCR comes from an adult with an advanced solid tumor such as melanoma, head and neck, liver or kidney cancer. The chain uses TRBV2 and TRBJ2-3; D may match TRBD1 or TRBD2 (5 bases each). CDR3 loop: CASYATGHSTDTQYF. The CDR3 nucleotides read TGTGCCAGCTACGCGACGGGGCACTCCACAGATACGCAGTATTTT.